These T cell receptor beta chains were read from a single sample in a study of a mutant IDH1 vaccine in newly diagnosed glioma. No antigen has been assigned to these receptors. TCRdb's copy holds only in-frame clones and misses some; the assay was immunoSEQ multiplex PCR. The sample gives tens of thousands of clones, about four fifths of which show up once; about 12% is in the top ten. The sample in question was PBMCs, obtained from a glioma patient whose treatment included an IDH1 peptide vaccine. These receptors all stem from a man aged 45-65 years with glioma. Both conserved end residues are part of each CDR3. The D gene is left open where the match is weak. The size field is filled for only some rows; it gives once, few, many or a size class.

once	TRBV7-2	TRBJ1-1	-	TGTGCCAGCAGCTTAATTGCCGGTAACACTGAAGCTTTCTTT	CASSLIAGNTEAFF
-	TRBV4-1	TRBJ1-1	-	TGCGCCAGCAGCCAAGGAATCGGGAGGACTGAAGCTTTCTTT	CASSQGIGRTEAFF
-	TRBV4-3	TRBJ2-2	-	TGCGCCAGCAGCCAAGTCCCGAACACCGGGGAGCTGTTTTTT	CASSQVPNTGELFF
-	TRBV7-8	TRBJ2-5	-	TGTGCCAGCAGCGCATTCCCACAGTCTAATCAAGAGACCCAGTACTTC	CASSAFPQSNQETQYF
-	TRBV5-1	TRBJ2-7	TRBD2	TGCGCCAGCAGCGCTCTCTTGAGCGGGGGAGAGGAGCAGTACTTC	CASSALLSGGEEQYF
once	TRBV7-8	TRBJ1-4	-	TGTGCCAGCAGCCTCCTTGAGACAGCAACTAATGAAAAACTGTTTTTT	CASSLLETATNEKLFF
-	TRBV18	TRBJ2-7	-	TGTGCCAGCTCACCCGGGAGTCGCAGAGAGCAGTACTTC	CASSPGSRREQYF
-	TRBV7-6	TRBJ2-5	TRBD1	TGTGCCAGCAGCTTACCCAACAGGGGGCAAGAGACCCAGTACTTC	CASSLPNRGQETQYF
-	TRBV7-2	TRBJ2-2	-	TGTGCCAGCAGCTCCCGGGACACAAACGGGGAGCTGTTTTTT	CASSSRDTNGELFF
-	TRBV29-1	TRBJ1-2	-	TGCAGCGTTGAAGAGGGTGGGAGCGGCTACACCTTC	CSVEEGGSGYTF
-	TRBV15	TRBJ1-1	-	TGTGCCACCAGCAGAGGGGGGGGAATGAACACTGAAGCTTTCTTT	CATSRGGGMNTEAFF
medium-sized	TRBV30	TRBJ2-5	TRBD1	TGTGCCTGGAGTATAGGACAGGGAGTGGAGACCCAGTACTTC	CAWSIGQGVETQYF
-	TRBV7-6	TRBJ2-7	-	TGTGCCAGCAGCTCGGACGGCTACGAGCAGTACTTC	CASSSDGYEQYF
-	TRBV29-1	TRBJ1-2	-	TGCAGCGTTAGGACAGAGAACTATGGCTACACCTTC	CSVRTENYGYTF
-	TRBV30	TRBJ1-1	TRBD1	TGTGCCTGGATGGGTTTTACCGGGACAGGGTCATCGACTGAAGCTTTCTTT	CAWMGFTGTGSSTEAFF
-	TRBV9	TRBJ2-3	-	TGTGCCAGCAGCACCAGACCAGACATCTTGGATACGCAGTATTTT	CASSTRPDILDTQYF
-	TRBV4-1	TRBJ1-3	-	TGCGCCAGCAGCCACCCTGACTCTGGAAACACCATATATTTT	CASSHPDSGNTIYF
-	TRBV6-5	TRBJ2-1	-	TGTGCCAGCAGACTAAGCTCCTACAATGAGCAGTTCTTC	CASRLSSYNEQFF
-	TRBV4-1	TRBJ2-7	-	TGCGCCAGCAGCCATGAAGGGGGGCGCAACGAGCAGTACTTC	CASSHEGGRNEQYF
-	TRBV4-1	TRBJ2-5	-	TGCGCCAGCAGTCCCATGGTTCTACTATTCCAAGAGACCCAGTACTTC	CASSPMVLLFQETQYF
-	TRBV19	TRBJ2-5	-	TGTGCCAGTAGTATCCTGGGGCAAGAGACCCAGTACTTC	CASSILGQETQYF
few	TRBV5-4	TRBJ2-2	TRBD1	TGTGCCAGCAGCTTTGGACAGGGTAACACCGGGGAGCTGTTTTTT	CASSFGQGNTGELFF
-	TRBV29-1	TRBJ2-1	TRBD2	TGCAGCGGCCTCGGGACTATATCCTACAATGAGCAGTTCTTC	CSGLGTISYNEQFF
-	TRBV7-2	TRBJ1-2	TRBD1	TGTGCCAGCAGCCGGACAGGCCCGCCTGGCTACACCTTC	CASSRTGPPGYTF
-	TRBV5-4	TRBJ2-7	TRBD2	TGTGCCAGCAGCATAGGACTAGCGCCAACCTACGAGCAGTACTTC	CASSIGLAPTYEQYF
-	TRBV2	TRBJ1-2	-	TGTGCCAGCAAGGCAGGAGGGGTTCGGGGCTACACCTTC	CASKAGGVRGYTF
-	TRBV4-3	TRBJ2-5	-	TGCGCCAGCAGCCAGGCGGGAAGGGGCAACCAAGAGACCCAGTACTTC	CASSQAGRGNQETQYF
few	TRBV30	TRBJ1-5	-	TGTGCCTGGGGTATTCAGGGGAACGGTCAGCCCCAGCATTTT	CAWGIQGNGQPQHF
-	TRBV5-1	TRBJ1-6	-	TGCGCCAGCAGCGAACCGGGAGAAATAAATTCACCCCTCCACTTT	CASSEPGEINSPLHF
-	TRBV5-6	TRBJ2-1	TRBD2	TGTGCCAGCAGCTTGCAACTAGCGGGGTACCTTGAGCAGTTCTTC	CASSLQLAGYLEQFF
once	TRBV5-5	TRBJ2-7	TRBD2	TGTGCCAGCAGCCTGGGGGGGAGCGGGCGCGAGCAGTACTTC	CASSLGGSGREQYF
-	TRBV5-8	TRBJ1-5	-	TGTGCCAGCAGCTTGGCCGTAACAGGGCAACAGCCCCAGCATTTT	CASSLAVTGQQPQHF
-	TRBV11-3	TRBJ2-7	-	TGTGCCAGCAGCTTAGAGTACGGAGACCCATACGAGCAGTACTTC	CASSLEYGDPYEQYF
-	TRBV4-1	TRBJ2-5	-	TGCGCCAGCAGCCAAGTTGGCAGCGCCGGAGAGACCCAGTACTTC	CASSQVGSAGETQYF
few	TRBV29-1	TRBJ1-5	-	TGCAGCGTTGTTATGGCGAACAATCAGCCCCAGCATTTT	CSVVMANNQPQHF
-	TRBV9	TRBJ2-2	TRBD2	TGTGCCATCCGTAGCGGGGGCAACACCGGGGAGCTGTTTTTT	CAIRSGGNTGELFF
-	TRBV10-3	TRBJ2-3	TRBD2	TGTGCCTCCCGTCTCCCCATAGCGGGGGGTAAGGATACGCAGTATTTT	CASRLPIAGGKDTQYF
-	TRBV29-1	TRBJ2-7	TRBD1	TGCAGCGCCCGGGGGACAGGGCCCGAGCAGTACTTC	CSARGTGPEQYF
-	TRBV15	TRBJ2-7	-	TGTGCCACCAGCAGAGATAGGGGAGGTTCCTACGAGCAGTACTTC	CATSRDRGGSYEQYF
-	TRBV2	TRBJ2-2	-	TGTGCCAGCAGCAATGACGGACGACTCAATACCGGGGAGCTGTTTTTT	CASSNDGRLNTGELFF
-	TRBV5-1	TRBJ2-2	TRBD1	TGCGCCAGCAGCTTGCGCATACCGGGACAGAAGAACACCGGGGAGCTGTTTTTT	CASSLRIPGQKNTGELFF
-	TRBV6-6	TRBJ2-1	TRBD2	TGTGCCAGCATGACGGGAGGCTCCTACAATGAGCAGTTCTTC	CASMTGGSYNEQFF
-	TRBV29-1	TRBJ1-2	-	TGCAGCGCCTCTGGGGCCCTCGGAGGCTACACCTTC	CSASGALGGYTF
few	TRBV28	TRBJ2-1	TRBD1	TGTGCCAGCTCAGTTGGGGACAGGGACTACAATGAGCAGTTCTTC	CASSVGDRDYNEQFF
-	TRBV5-1	TRBJ1-2	-	TGCGCCAGCAGCGGGGAATCCTATGGCTACACCTTC	CASSGESYGYTF
few	TRBV7-8	TRBJ2-4	-	TGTGCCAGCAGCTTAAATGCCGGGGCGAAAGACATTCAGTACTTC	CASSLNAGAKDIQYF
-	TRBV7-9	TRBJ1-2	-	TGTGCCAGCAGCCCCGTTGAAAGTGGGGGCGAGGGCTACACCTTC	CASSPVESGGEGYTF
-	TRBV21-1	TRBJ2-1	-	TGTGCCAGCAGCAAAGGGCGGACGGACTCCTACAATGAGCAGTTCTTC	CASSKGRTDSYNEQFF
-	TRBV7-6	TRBJ2-7	-	TGTGCCAGCAGCTTAGCTTCTGGGGACGCCAACTACGAGCAGTACTTC	CASSLASGDANYEQYF
-	TRBV5-8	TRBJ1-5	-	TGTGCCAGCTTCGAATGGCCGGGGGATCAGCCCCAGCATTTT	CASFEWPGDQPQHF
-	TRBV2	TRBJ2-2	-	TGTGCCAGCCGACGGGTCGGGGAGCTGTTTTTT	CASRRVGELFF
once	TRBV14	TRBJ2-7	-	TGTGCCAGCAGCCAAGTCGGGAAAAACGAGCAGTACTTC	CASSQVGKNEQYF
-	TRBV27	TRBJ1-2	TRBD1	TGTGCCAGCAGTTTGGGGACAGGGGGCAACTATGGCTACACCTTC	CASSLGTGGNYGYTF